The TCR beta chain under discussion was sequenced for a study of blood T cells in healthy people across ages. Germline CDR1 reads DFQATT; CDR2 reads SNEGSKA (reference sequence). This CDR3 is 17 amino acids long. Trimming cost V 8 bases and J 1 base; bases outside gene matches: 11. A second PCR of 7 to 11 cycles used a sample-barcoded 5' primer and a J-beta primer mix. TCRdb reprocessed the 5' RACE reads with MiXCR, giving one entry per CDR3 protein. This sample has 1.5 million to 2 million distinct CDR3 sequences; about 50% occur once, and the top ten carry approximately 2.1%. This rearrangement joins TRBV20-1 to TRBJ2-3; 14 positions agree with TRBD2. The clonotype originates from a woman between 40 and 50 years old in good health. The sample taken for sequencing was blood. This CDR3 is CSNARLAGGPGTDTQYF. CDR3 sequence (DNA): TGCAGTAACGCAAGACTAGCGGGGGGGCCCGGCACAGATACGCAGTATTTT.